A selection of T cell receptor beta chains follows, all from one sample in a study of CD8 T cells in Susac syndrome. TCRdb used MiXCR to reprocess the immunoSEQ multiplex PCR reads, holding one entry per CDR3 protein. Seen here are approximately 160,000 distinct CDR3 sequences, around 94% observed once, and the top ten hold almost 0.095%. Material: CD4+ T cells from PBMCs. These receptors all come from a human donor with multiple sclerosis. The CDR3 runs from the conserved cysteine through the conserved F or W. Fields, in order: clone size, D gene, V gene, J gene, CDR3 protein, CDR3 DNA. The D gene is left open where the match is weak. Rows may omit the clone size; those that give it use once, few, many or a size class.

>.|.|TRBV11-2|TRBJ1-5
CASSFNRGQPQHF
TGTGCCAGCAGCTTTAACAGAGGGCAGCCCCAGCATTTT
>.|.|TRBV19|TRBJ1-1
CASQQHMNTEAFF
TGTGCCAGTCAACAGCACATGAACACTGAAGCTTTCTTT
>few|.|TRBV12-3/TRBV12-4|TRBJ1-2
CASSFRANYGYTF
TGTGCCAGCAGTTTTCGGGCTAACTATGGCTACACCTTC
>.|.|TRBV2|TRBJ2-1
CASWAGTHNEQFF
TGTGCCAGCTGGGCCGGGACCCACAATGAGCAGTTCTTC
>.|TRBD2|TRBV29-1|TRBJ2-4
CSVALSGSALGAKNIQYF
TGCAGCGTTGCACTTAGCGGGAGTGCCCTGGGAGCCAAAAACATTCAGTACTTC
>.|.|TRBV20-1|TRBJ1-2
CSASRPRGYTF
TGCAGTGCTAGTCGGCCCCGAGGCTACACCTTC
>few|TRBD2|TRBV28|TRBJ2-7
CASSTQTSGTYEQYF
TGTGCCAGCAGTACCCAGACTAGCGGGACCTACGAGCAGTACTTC
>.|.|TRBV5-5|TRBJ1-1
CASSLLSSTEAFF
TGTGCCAGCAGCTTGTTATCGAGTACTGAAGCTTTCTTT
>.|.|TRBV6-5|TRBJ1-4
CASRRRQGREKLFF
TGTGCCAGCAGACGACGTCAGGGGCGAGAAAAACTGTTTTTT
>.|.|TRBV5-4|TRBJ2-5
CASSLRAGQETQYF
TGTGCCAGCAGCTTGAGGGCAGGACAAGAGACCCAGTACTTC
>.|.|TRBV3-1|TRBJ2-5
CASSPLRALRANFFPGEETQYF
TGTGCCAGCAGCCCCCTCCGGGCCCTCAGGGCCAATTTCTTTCCCGGGGAAGAGACCCAGTACTTC
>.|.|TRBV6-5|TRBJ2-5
CASTRPGRETQYF
TGTGCCAGCACCCGTCCGGGAAGGGAGACCCAGTACTTC
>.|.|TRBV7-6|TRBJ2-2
CASSSLKEGELFF
TGTGCCAGCAGCTCTCTCAAGGAGGGGGAGCTGTTTTTT
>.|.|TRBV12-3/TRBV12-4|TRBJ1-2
CASSSRGLGYGYTF
TGTGCCAGCAGTTCGAGGGGTTTGGGCTATGGCTACACCTTC
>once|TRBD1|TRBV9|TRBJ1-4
CASSTRTGVEKLFF
TGTGCCAGCAGCACACGGACAGGGGTTGAAAAACTGTTTTTT
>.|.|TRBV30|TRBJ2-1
CAWRPGWSSYNEQFF
TGTGCCTGGAGGCCAGGCTGGAGCTCCTACAATGAGCAGTTCTTC
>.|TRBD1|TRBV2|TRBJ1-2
CATGDRARGYTF
TGTGCCACCGGGGACAGGGCGAGGGGCTACACCTTC
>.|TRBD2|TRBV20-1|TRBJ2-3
CSATKVRLAGGSPDTQYF
TGCAGTGCTACCAAAGTACGACTAGCGGGAGGATCCCCAGATACGCAGTATTTT
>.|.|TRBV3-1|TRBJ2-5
CASSQGGQGGTQYF
TGTGCCAGCAGCCAAGGGGGTCAGGGTGGGACCCAGTACTTC
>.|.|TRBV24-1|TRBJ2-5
CATSDGRTVEETQYF
TGTGCCACCAGTGATGGGAGGACTGTAGAAGAGACCCAGTACTTC
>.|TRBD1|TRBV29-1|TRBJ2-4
CSVEGTAPYIQYF
TGCAGCGTTGAGGGGACAGCGCCCTACATTCAGTACTTC
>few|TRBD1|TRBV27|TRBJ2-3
CASSPGGDTQYF
TGTGCCAGCAGTCCAGGGGGAGATACGCAGTATTTT